Shown below are 9 T cell receptor beta chains from a single sample sequenced in a study of beta chain features in type 1 diabetes. Their recognized antigens are unknown. Reverse transcription of all isolated RNA meant that expressed TCRB transcripts were sequenced. Data came from immunoSEQ multiplex PCR; TCRdb stores just in-frame clones and leaves some out. The table lists a few hundred thousand clones, roughly 9.8% of them singletons. Points from the study as a whole: In every one of the four CD4+ subsets, TCRB CDR3s were moderately but significantly shorter in Type 1 diabetes patients.

The sequenced sample consisted of central memory CD4+ T cells from blood. Receptor source: a man in his thirties or forties with type 1 diabetes.

This clone occurred a few times. This chain links TRBV21-1 with TRBJ2-5; whether TRBD2, the table's D call, matches the DNA was not checked. The assigned J gene may be wrong: the sequence end matches TRBJ2-7 better. TRBV21-1 is an annotated pseudogene. This CDR3 region has 13 residues. The CDR3 DNA reads as TGTGCCAGAGGGACTGTCGCCGCCTACGAGCAGTACTTC. This gives the protein CARGTVAAYEQYF.

This clone has more than one count but fewer than ten. J is TRBJ2-7 and V is TRBV29-1; tentatively, D is TRBD2 (6 bases). Trimming took 5 bases from V and 5 from J, leaving 13 bases between them. The germline CDR1 and CDR2 sequences are SQVTM and ANQGSEA. There are 12 residues in the CDR3. CDR3 bases: TGCAGCGTTCTACGGGAGTCCCACGAGCAGTACTTC. Protein: CSVLRESHEQYF.

There are many counts of this clone. V and J are TRBV28 and TRBJ2-7; tentative D call: TRBD2 (5 bases). V lost 5 bases, J lost 5 bases, and 10 bases lay in between. The V gene's germline CDR1 is MDHEN and CDR2 SYDVKM. The CDR3 runs to 12 residues. Here the CDR3 reads CASSLTRDEQYF. The CDR3 nucleotides are TGTGCCAGCAGTCTGACGAGGGACGAGCAGTACTTC.

This sequence joins TRBV29-1 and TRBJ2-1; the D gene could be TRBD1 or TRBD2 (5 bases each). Looked up from germline, CDR1 is SQVTM and CDR2 is ANQGSEA. The CDR3 has 14 residues. V was pared by 4 bases and J by 6 bases, with 16 bases between. The CDR3 reads CSVGGRSISNEQFF. CDR3 sequence (DNA): TGCAGCGTTGGGGGGAGATCGATTTCCAATGAGCAGTTCTTC.

The chain links TRBV28 to TRBJ2-7; 7 bases align to TRBD2. Germline loops: CDR1 MDHEN, CDR2 SYDVKM. V shed 5 bases and J 3 bases; nucleotides not matched to a gene: 10. The CDR3 covers 15 residues. CDR3 DNA: TGTGCCAGCAGTCCTGGACTAGTTTTCCTCTACGAGCAGTACTTC. Translation gives CASSPGLVFLYEQYF.

There are many counts of this clone. The CDR3 nucleotides read TGTGCCAGCTCACCACCCCGCCAGGGGGCCTACGAGCAGTACTTC. This sequence encodes CASSPPRQGAYEQYF. V and J are TRBV18 and TRBJ2-7; 7 bases agree with TRBD1. Germline CDR1 KGHSH, CDR2 LQKENI. V lost 0 bases, J lost 2 bases, and 4 bases stayed unmatched. The CDR3 has 15 amino acids. Combining the CDR3 with reference TRBV18 and TRBJ2-7 gives the whole variable domain NAGVMQNPRHLVRRRGQEARLRCSPMKGHSHVYWYRQLPEEGLKFMVYLQKENIIDESGMPKERFSAEFPKEGPSILRIQQVVRGDSAAYFCASSPPRQGAYEQYFGPGTRLTVT.

The chain has TRBV7-2 and TRBJ2-5; 7 positions agree with TRBD1. The length of the CDR3 is 18 residues. The germline V gene encodes CDR1 SGHTA and CDR2 FQGNSA. The J segment lost 5 bases and the V segment lost 5 bases, leaving 20 bases of the junction unmatched. The CDR3 nucleotides are TGTGCCAGCAGCACAACTAAGACAGGGAACCCTTGGCAGGAGACCCAGTACTTC. It specifies CASSTTKTGNPWQETQYF.

This clone was recorded a few times. The chain joins TRBV7-9 to TRBJ2-2, with D perhaps matching TRBD2 (6 bases). V lost 0 bases and J 5 bases, leaving 7 bases between the germline ends. The germline V gene has CDR1 SEHNR and CDR2 FQNEAQ (reference sequence). The CDR3 spans 14 residues. CDR3: CASSLAGGTGELFF. The CDR3 nucleotides are TGTGCCAGCAGCTTAGCTGGAGGGACCGGGGAGCTGTTTTTT. Drawing the rest from reference TRBV7-9 and TRBJ2-2, the complete variable domain is DTGVSQNPRHKITKRGQNVTFRCDPISEHNRLYWYRQTLGQGPEFLTYFQNEAQLEKSRLLSDRFSAERPKGSFSTLEIQRTEQGDSAMYLCASSLAGGTGELFFGEGSRLTVL.

The rearrangement joins TRBV7-2 to TRBJ2-7; maybe TRBD1 (5 bases). Germline CDR1 reads SGHTA; CDR2 reads FQGNSA. CDR3 length equals 13 residues. Trimming left V 5 bases short and J 5 bases short, with 13 bases between. CDR3 region: CASSLDTNNEQYF. Here the CDR3 DNA reads TGTGCCAGCAGCCTGGACACCAACAACGAGCAGTACTTC. Based on the CDR3 plus reference TRBV7-2 and TRBJ2-7, the full variable domain is GAGVSQSPSNKVTEKGKDVELRCDPISGHTALYWYRQSLGQGLEFLIYFQGNSAPDKSGLPSDRFSAERTGGSVSTLTIQRTQQEDSAVYLCASSLDTNNEQYFGPGTRLTVT.